The entry below gives a single TCR beta chain sequence along with its context. Its target is unknown. Libraries were prepared by immunoSEQ multiplex PCR; TCRdb keeps only in-frame clonotypes and omits some of them. The repertoire holds tens of thousands of clones, with 80% to 95% as singletons. The sample comes from a study of T cell responses to AZD1222 COVID-19 vaccine. V was trimmed by 8 bases and J by 5 bases, leaving 15 bases between them. The germline V gene encodes CDR1 SGHAT and CDR2 FQNNGV. The length of the CDR3 is 14 residues. Study-wide results and caveats: After two AZD1222 doses, spike-specific TCR breadth and depth rose versus day 0. Spike regions recognized by vaccine-associated CD4 TCRs spanned the protein, led by 160-218 and 743-854. Baseline testing showed seropositivity in only six or seven AZD1222 recipients.

Analysis merged second doses at about 4 or about 12 weeks. The sequence came from an adult who received the AZD1222 COVID-19 vaccine. The material was peripheral blood, obtained 28 days after the second AZD1222 dose. The gene calls are TRBV11-2 and TRBJ2-2, with D possibly TRBD2 on 6 matching bases. Written as DNA, the CDR3 is TGTGCCAGCGCAGAGGGGACTTTAACCGGGGAGCTGTTTTTT. Amino acid sequence: CASAEGTLTGELFF.